This T cell receptor beta chain originates from a study of blood T cell repertoires in COVID-19. Study-wide context: Some COVID-19 samples were acute and others convalescent; all came from the United States, Italy and Spain. PBMCs, B-cell-depleted T cells, or T cells provided the cDNA or gDNA that made up the material.

The V segment lost 1 base and the J segment 2 bases; nucleotides outside the gene matches: 3. The CDR3 spans 15 residues. The germline V gene encodes CDR1 LGHDT and CDR2 YNNKEL (reference sequence). Those enrolled in Seattle joined during active infection and were followed longitudinally afterward. In the source study's methods: Estimates of nucleated cell counts were drawn from the amplification of reference gene primers. Sequencing used immunoSEQ multiplex PCR; TCRdb keeps in-frame clones, though not all of them. Clone size and the V and J calls come from that table; the DNA yielded D and trimming. The table shows tens of thousands of clones, with approximately 83% occurring only once.

The sequence came from a man aged 40-50 years with COVID-19, enrolled during active disease. The V and J genes are TRBV3-1 (or the pseudogene TRBV3-2) and TRBJ2-7; 9 nucleotides agree with TRBD2. Material: peripheral blood. The CDR3, as DNA: TGTGCCAGCAGCCAAGTTAGCGGGGGAACCTACGAGCAGTACTTC. This encodes CASSQVSGGTYEQYF.